Detailed here is one TCR beta chain. Its matching antigen is unknown. The data were taken from a study of regulatory dendritic cells for organ transplantation. Sorted subsets were CFSE-labeled and cultured approximately 5 days with allogeneic dendritic cells. This CDR3 contains 16 residues. With V trimmed by 4 bases and J by 4 bases, 9 bases remained unmatched. The germline CDR1 and CDR2 sequences are PRHDT and FYEKMQ (reference sequence). Whole-study findings and limits: Resting memory CD8+ T cells held the most alloreactive clonotypes.

TCRdb's copy holds only in-frame clones and misses some; the assay was immunoSEQ multiplex PCR. The sample contains some 11,000 clones, roughly 82% of which appear only once. The chain links TRBV13 to TRBJ1-4, with 7 bases fitting TRBD1. This receptor was obtained from a human donor in good health. The sequencing input was memory CD4+ T cells from blood cultured with regulatory dendritic cells. Subset indicated: CD45RO+ memory T cells. CDR3 in amino acids: CASSSTETGRNEKLFF. DNA of the CDR3: TGTGCCAGCAGCTCGACCGAGACAGGGCGTAATGAAAAACTGTTTTTT.